Following are 32 T cell receptor beta chains from one sample sequenced in a study of blood T cell repertoires in COVID-19. TCRdb's table, derived via immunoSEQ multiplex PCR, lists solely in-frame clones and lacks some. The sample yields approximately 500,000 clones, roughly nine tenths seen once. Sequenced material: peripheral blood. Receptors were obtained from a woman in her forties or fifties with COVID-19, enrolled during active disease.

The rearrangement links TRBV3-1 (or the pseudogene TRBV3-2) to TRBJ1-2; 8 bases align to TRBD1. Trimming cost V 5 bases and J 8 bases; bases outside gene matches: 16. This CDR3 contains 16 residues. From germline, CDR1 is LGHDT and CDR2 YNNKEL (reference sequence). The CDR3 is CASSARDRGGWEGYTF. The CDR3 coding sequence is TGTGCCAGCAGCGCACGCGACAGGGGCGGTTGGGAAGGCTACACCTTC.

The chain has TRBV20-1 and TRBJ1-2; no clear D. V shed 3 bases and J shed 6 bases, with 8 bases lying between them. This CDR3 region has 11 residues. Germline loops: CDR1 DFQATT, CDR2 SNEGSKA (reference sequence). In DNA, the CDR3 is TGCAGTGCTAGTCAACAGCATGGCTACACCTTC. Translated, it gives CSASQQHGYTF.

The chain joins TRBV5-1 to TRBJ2-3, with 9 bases matching TRBD2. The CDR3 extends over 14 amino acids. The junction had 3 bases not matched to a gene; V was cut back by 1 base and J by 6 bases. Germline loops: CDR1 SGHRS, CDR2 YFSETQ. CDR3 DNA sequence: TGCGCCAGCAGCTTGCCCAGCGGGGGGGATACGCAGTATTTT. This translates into CASSLPSGGDTQYF. Filled out from reference TRBV5-1 and TRBJ2-3, the complete variable domain reads KAGVTQTPRYLIKTRGQQVTLSCSPISGHRSVSWYQQTPGQGLQFLFEYFSETQRNKGNFPGRFSGRQFSNSRSEMNVSTLELGDSALYLCASSLPSGGDTQYFGPGTRLTVL.

This chain joins TRBV6-5 and TRBJ1-5; D gene ambiguous. The CDR3 contains 13 residues. Trimming took off 6 bases at V and 7 bases at J, with 13 bases between the two ends. The germline V gene encodes CDR1 MNHEY and CDR2 SVGAGI. The CDR3 DNA sequence: TGTGCCAGCAGCGTCGATCGGTGGCAGCCCCAGCATTTT. Residues: CASSVDRWQPQHF.

The rearrangement uses TRBV2 and TRBJ1-1; 10 nucleotides match TRBD1. The CDR3 length is 14 residues. J gave up 3 bases and V 5 bases, and 3 bases lay outside the gene matches. Germline CDR1 is SNHLY and CDR2 is FYNNEI. As DNA, the CDR3 is TGTGCCAGCAGTTGGGGACAGGGGCACACTGAAGCTTTCTTT. Its translation: CASSWGQGHTEAFF.

V and J are TRBV10-2 and TRBJ2-5; a possible D gene is TRBD2 (5 bases). V was cut by 2 bases and J by 5 bases, with 12 bases left in between. The length of the CDR3 is 14 residues. The germline V gene encodes CDR1 WSHSY and CDR2 SAAADI. As DNA, the CDR3 is TGCGCCAGCAGTGAGAATGGTTCGGGGGAGACCCAGTACTTC. Its protein is CASSENGSGETQYF.

V and J are TRBV24-1 and TRBJ1-2; D ambiguous. Between the trimmed V and J ends, which lost 4 bases and 2 bases, there was a span of 16 bases. Germline CDR1 reads KGHDR; CDR2 reads SFDVKD. This CDR3 region has 16 residues. The CDR3 protein is CATSDPKRDGNYGYTF. CDR3 in DNA: TGTGCCACCAGTGACCCAAAACGGGATGGGAACTATGGCTACACCTTC.

The chain joins TRBV5-1 to TRBJ1-1; TRBD1 aligns across 7 bases. Per germline, CDR1 SGHRS and CDR2 YFSETQ. V gave up 0 bases and J gave up 0 bases; unmatched junction bases: 14. This CDR3 has 19 residues. CDR3 sequence (DNA): TGCGCCAGCAGCTTGGGCCACACAGGGGTGGGGTCCGTGAACACTGAAGCTTTCTTT. Translated: CASSLGHTGVGSVNTEAFF.

V and J are TRBV5-6 and TRBJ2-1, with 10 positions matching TRBD1. The CDR3 is 13 residues long. V shed 4 bases, J shed 8 bases, and the junction held 3 bases outside the gene matches. Per the germline V gene, CDR1 is SGHDT and CDR2 is YYEEEE. The DNA of the CDR3 is TGTGCCAGCAGCCCGACAGGGGGCGATGAGCAGTTCTTC. Protein: CASSPTGGDEQFF.

This clone was seen a single time. J is TRBJ2-1 and V is TRBV2; a possible D gene is TRBD1 (5 bases). V was clipped by 2 bases and J by 6 bases, with 17 bases between them. This CDR3 comprises 16 residues. CDR1 and CDR2 from the germline V gene are SNHLY and FYNNEI. For the CDR3, the DNA is TGTGCCAGCAGTGAACCGACAGTCCCTTCGGGCAATGAGCAGTTCTTC. It is translated as CASSEPTVPSGNEQFF.

The chain employs TRBV5-1 and TRBJ2-3; no clear D gene. This CDR3 is 12 amino acids long. Germline V CDR1 and CDR2: SGHRS, YFSETQ. V was trimmed by 4 bases and J by 0 bases, leaving 3 bases between them. For the CDR3, the DNA is TGCGCCAGCAGCCAGAGCACAGATACGCAGTATTTT. Its protein product is CASSQSTDTQYF.

The chain uses TRBV6-5 and TRBJ2-3; possibly TRBD2 for D (6 bases). Trimming pared 0 bases from V and 2 bases from J, leaving 12 bases between. CDR1 MNHEY and CDR2 SVGAGI come from the germline V gene. CDR3 size: 16 residues. CDR3 in DNA: TGTGCCAGCAGTTACTCGGCGGGACTGACCACAGATACGCAGTATTTT. This gives the protein CASSYSAGLTTDTQYF.

This clone came up once. The chain is built from TRBV6-5 and TRBJ1-2, with D hard to call. This CDR3 is 13 amino acids long. V was cut by 2 bases and J by 4 bases, with 8 bases left in between. Germline CDR1 reads MNHEY; CDR2 reads SVGAGI. The CDR3 here is CASSYTGIYGYTF. CDR3 bases: TGTGCCAGCAGTTACACGGGGATCTATGGCTACACCTTC.

This clone was detected a few times. The genes are TRBV4-1 and TRBJ2-1; 12 nucleotides agree with TRBD2. Germline V gives CDR1 MGHRA, CDR2 YSYEKL. Losses at the gene ends were 4 bases for V and 0 bases for J; bases not matched to a gene: 7. The CDR3 spans 18 residues. CDR3 protein: CASSRTSGKSSSYNEQFF. The CDR3 bases are TGCGCCAGCAGCCGGACTAGCGGGAAGTCGAGCTCCTACAATGAGCAGTTCTTC.

The chain carries TRBV5-1 and TRBJ2-1; 7 nucleotides align to TRBD1. Germline lookup yields CDR1 SGHRS and CDR2 YFSETQ. The J segment lost 6 bases and the V segment lost 4 bases, leaving 4 bases of the junction unmatched. This CDR3 spans 13 amino acids. CDR3 in DNA: TGCGCCAGCAGCCTAGACAGGGTCAATGAGCAGTTCTTC. Translation: CASSLDRVNEQFF.

CDR3 residues: CASSLGQTGLNTEAFF. The CDR3 bases are TGTGCCAGCAGCTTAGGGCAGACAGGGTTGAACACTGAAGCTTTCTTT. V usage is TRBV7-9 and J usage is TRBJ1-1, with 7 bases aligning to TRBD1. Losses at the gene ends were 1 base for V and 0 bases for J; bases not matched to a gene: 5. The CDR3 length is 16 residues. CDR1 and CDR2 from the germline V gene are SEHNR and FQNEAQ (reference sequence).

The rearrangement joins TRBV4-1 to TRBJ2-5; 7 nucleotides agree with TRBD2. There are 16 residues in the CDR3. Germline values: CDR1 MGHRA, CDR2 YSYEKL. Losses at the gene ends were 2 bases for V and 1 base for J; bases not matched to a gene: 7. The CDR3 loop reads CASSQNLGTTQETQYF. In nucleotides, the CDR3 is TGCGCCAGCAGCCAAAACCTCGGGACTACCCAAGAGACCCAGTACTTC.

This rearrangement joins TRBV7-9 to TRBJ1-1; D remains unclear. The CDR3 is made up of 12 amino acids. Germline V CDR1 and CDR2: SEHNR, FQNEAQ (reference sequence). The V end lost 3 bases, the J end lost 9 bases, and 11 bases lay between the germline ends. As DNA, the CDR3 is TGTGCCAGCAGCTTTCCCAACAGCAAAGCTTTCTTT. It specifies CASSFPNSKAFF. The full variable domain, in which reference TRBV7-9 and TRBJ1-1 provide the parts outside the CDR3, is DTGVSQNPRHKITKRGQNVTFRCDPISEHNRLYWYRQTLGQGPEFLTYFQNEAQLEKSRLLSDRFSAERPKGSFSTLEIQRTEQGDSAMYLCASSFPNSKAFFGQGTRLTVV.

The chain carries TRBV4-1 and TRBJ2-1, with 10 bases that match TRBD2. Germline V gives CDR1 MGHRA, CDR2 YSYEKL. V lost 3 bases and J lost 7; bases outside the gene matches: 6. This CDR3 is 15 amino acids long. CDR3 DNA: TGCGCCAGCAGCCACACTAGCGGGGTGGGAAATGAGCAGTTCTTC. This codes for CASSHTSGVGNEQFF.

The gene calls are TRBV5-1 and TRBJ2-5, with TRBD1 matching over 7 bases. The germline gives CDR1 SGHRS, CDR2 YFSETQ. The CDR3 loop spans 15 amino acids. With V trimmed by 4 bases and J by 2 bases, 8 bases remained unmatched. CDR3 in DNA: TGCGCCAGCAGCCAAAAAACGGGACAGCAAGAGACCCAGTACTTC. It translates to CASSQKTGQQETQYF.

This sequence joins TRBV10-3 and TRBJ1-1; D gene unclear. V dropped 6 bases and J dropped 1 base, with 3 bases sitting between them. The V gene's germline CDR1 is ENHRY and CDR2 SYGVKD. The length of the CDR3 is 11 residues. The CDR3 bases are TGTGCCATCAGCTGGAACACTGAAGCTTTCTTT. Its protein is CAISWNTEAFF.

The chain recombines TRBV6-4 with TRBJ2-7; possibly TRBD1 for D (6 bases). Germline V CDR1 and CDR2: MRHNA, SNTAGT. The CDR3 has 13 residues. V dropped 5 bases and J dropped 7 bases, with 15 bases sitting between them. The CDR3 sequence is CASSLTPDSEQYF. CDR3 nucleotide sequence: TGTGCCAGCAGTTTGACCCCGGACAGTGAGCAGTACTTC.

The DNA for the CDR3 is TGTGCCAGTAGGCCCCCGGGGAGAAGAGCCGGGGAGCTGTTTTTT. It specifies CASRPPGRRAGELFF. The chain couples TRBV19 to TRBJ2-2; possible D gene TRBD2, 5 bases. The germline gives CDR1 LNHDA, CDR2 SQIVND (reference sequence). This CDR3 contains 15 residues. The ends were cut back, 6 bases at V and 6 bases at J, with 17 bases in the middle.

The chain couples TRBV7-4 to TRBJ2-7, with D possibly matching TRBD1 (5 bases). V gave up 3 bases and J gave up 4 bases, with 16 bases separating them. The length of the CDR3 is 15 residues. Germline lookup yields CDR1 SGHVT and CDR2 SQSDAQ. The CDR3 spells CASSFWIGAPYEQYF. The DNA for the CDR3 is TGTGCCAGCAGCTTTTGGATAGGGGCCCCTTACGAGCAGTACTTC.

This clone has just one count. J is TRBJ1-1 and V is TRBV6-5; no firm D call. The V end was cut by 2 bases, the J end by 3 bases, with 13 bases between. Per the germline V gene, CDR1 is MNHEY and CDR2 is SVGAGI. This CDR3 contains 15 residues. CDR3 residues: CASSYGGQDYTEAFF. DNA of the CDR3: TGTGCCAGCAGTTACGGAGGGCAGGATTACACTGAAGCTTTCTTT.

In nucleotides, the CDR3 is TGTGCCAGCAGTGAGAATCCAGGGGCCACTGAAGCTTTCTTT. Amino acids: CASSENPGATEAFF. The V and J genes are TRBV6-1 and TRBJ1-1; a weak D match, TRBD1 (6 bases). CDR3 size: 14 residues. The ends were cut back, 3 bases at V and 4 bases at J, with 12 bases in the middle. Per the germline V gene, CDR1 is MNHNS and CDR2 is SASEGT.

The V call is TRBV30, the J call TRBJ2-7; D is uncertain. Per the germline V gene, CDR1 is GTSNPN and CDR2 is SVGIG (reference sequence). Trimming removed 2 bases from V and 6 bases from J, with 8 bases in between. The CDR3 covers 11 residues. The CDR3 spells CAWSSGGEQYF. As DNA, the CDR3 is TGTGCCTGGAGTTCCGGCGGCGAGCAGTACTTC.

This chain links TRBV6-1 with TRBJ1-2, with no clear D. The ends were cut back, 2 bases at V and 3 bases at J, with 4 bases in the middle. This CDR3 has 12 amino acids. Looked up from germline, CDR1 is MNHNS and CDR2 is SASEGT. CDR3 sequence: CASSEQYYGYTF. In nucleotides, the CDR3 is TGTGCCAGCAGTGAACAGTACTATGGCTACACCTTC.

The gene calls are TRBV9 and TRBJ2-3, with TRBD2 identical over 11 bases. Trimming at V came to 0 bases and at J to 4 bases, leaving 4 bases not matched to a gene. CDR1 is SGDLS and CDR2 is YYNGEE in the germline V gene. The CDR3 has 16 residues. DNA of the CDR3: TGTGCCAGCAGCGTAGTCGGGACTAGCGGCGCAGATACGCAGTATTTT. Its translation: CASSVVGTSGADTQYF.

The gene calls are TRBV18 and TRBJ1-2; the match to TRBD1 covers 7 bases. J was trimmed by 4 bases and V by 3 bases; bases with no gene match: 2. Germline V lookup: CDR1 KGHSH, CDR2 LQKENI. This CDR3 has 13 residues. The CDR3 is CASSPRQGYGYTF. The DNA of the CDR3 is TGTGCCAGCTCACCCCGACAGGGCTATGGCTACACCTTC.

The chain uses TRBV11-2 and TRBJ2-7, with D possibly being TRBD2 (6 bases). There are 14 residues in the CDR3. The germline V gene encodes CDR1 SGHAT and CDR2 FQNNGV. V lost 1 base and J lost 2, with 9 bases in between. The CDR3 DNA reads TGTGCCAGCAGCTTAGGACTAGGGCCCTACGAGCAGTACTTC. Its translation: CASSLGLGPYEQYF.

V is TRBV5-1 and J is TRBJ1-2; 9 nucleotides agree with TRBD1. Germline CDR1 reads SGHRS; CDR2 reads YFSETQ. Unmatched junction bases numbered 7, after V lost 4 bases and J lost 0 bases. The CDR3 is 16 amino acids. CDR3 in amino acids: CASSPLDRGSNYGYTF. CDR3 sequence (DNA): TGCGCCAGCAGCCCCTTGGACAGGGGCTCTAACTATGGCTACACCTTC.